The T cell receptor beta chain under discussion was sequenced for a study of Tregs in tolerant kidney transplant recipients. This table comes from immunoSEQ multiplex PCR, and its TCRdb copy is limited to in-frame clones, with some not included. This sample has 80,000 to 90,000 clones, with around nine tenths found just once. Unstimulated regulatory T cells (CD4+CD25+CD127-), CD4+CD25- non-regulatory cells, CD4 and CD8 cells were FACS-sorted from thawed PBMCs. For this clone: Its antigen is currently unknown.

Germline values: CDR1 SGHTS, CDR2 YDEGEE. The CDR3 contains 17 residues. Deletions cut 1 base from V and 4 bases from J, with 17 bases between. The study, taken as a whole, reports: Findings come from small patient numbers and require larger validation. Tregs expanded with activated donor B cells seemed most donor-specific. Biological reproducibility was not directly addressed, but technical replication error appeared minimal.

This chain joins TRBV5-8 and TRBJ2-2; tentative D call: TRBD1 (9 bases). The TCR originated in a human donor in good health. The sequencing sample was made of CD8+ T cells from blood. The CDR3 region is CASSLSGGTGRTGELFF. CDR3 DNA: TGTGCCAGCAGCTTGTCGGGGGGGACAGGGCGCACCGGGGAGCTGTTTTTT.